A single sample is the source of the 11 T cell receptor beta chains below, sequenced in a study of human T cells and chemical hapten exposure. Documented time point: pre-sensitization, week 0. Treatment noted: therapeutic diphenylcyclopropenone sensitization with weekly scalp DPC. The study extracted total RNA from unfractionated whole blood. TCRdb ran MiXCR on the RACE reads and lists one entry per CDR3 protein. The sample lists over 50,000 distinct CDR3 sequences, 9.6% seen once, with 9.6% in the top ten. The sample in question was whole blood, obtained in connection with sensitization to the hapten diphenylcyclopropenone (DPC). These receptors all come from a woman in her 30s with alopecia areata. Some clones in this sample may be carry-over from other donors' samples.

This clonotype was picked up many times. The chain joins TRBV6-5 to TRBJ1-6; 7 bases line up with TRBD1. From germline, CDR1 is MNHEY and CDR2 SVGAGI. V gave up 5 bases and J gave up 0 bases; unmatched junction bases: 16. The CDR3 has 20 amino acids. CDR3 sequence reads: CASSGRLLGRGSSYNSPLHF. The CDR3 bases are TGTGCCAGCAGTGGTCGTCTACTAGGCAGGGGGAGCTCCTATAATTCACCCCTCCACTTT.

The genes are TRBV12-5 and TRBJ2-7; no reliable D call. From germline, CDR1 is LGHNT and CDR2 FRNRAP. Trimming removed 1 base at V and 3 bases at J, with 7 bases between. This CDR3 comprises 13 residues. The CDR3: CASGLGADYEQYF. The CDR3 nucleotides are TGTGCTAGTGGTTTGGGGGCAGACTACGAGCAGTACTTC.

This clonotype was counted between two and nine times. V gene TRBV10-3 combines with J gene TRBJ1-5; 9 bases are shared with TRBD1. Germline V gene sequence: CDR1 ENHRY, CDR2 SYGVKD. This CDR3 contains 15 residues. V lost 3 bases, J lost 4 bases, and 4 bases stayed unmatched. The CDR3 DNA sequence: TGTGCCATCAGTGATCAGGGGACAGGGAATCAGCCCCAGCATTTT. The encoded protein is CAISDQGTGNQPQHF.

J is TRBJ2-1 and V is TRBV5-6; no clear D. V was clipped by 4 bases and J by 2 bases, with 10 bases between them. The germline CDR1 and CDR2 sequences are SGHDT and YYEEEE. The CDR3 covers 14 residues. The CDR3 DNA reads TGTGCCAGCAGCCCAGGCGTGGCCTACAATGAGCAGTTCTTC. Translated, it gives CASSPGVAYNEQFF.

The CDR3 loop reads CASSLLDRLETQYF. The CDR3 DNA follows: TGTGCCAGCAGCCTCTTAGACAGGCTTGAGACCCAGTACTTC. The chain has TRBV28 and TRBJ2-5; D might be TRBD1 (6 bases). Trimming took 6 bases from V and 5 from J, leaving 16 bases between them. Germline V CDR1 and CDR2: MDHEN, SYDVKM. CDR3 length equals 14 residues.

This clonotype was seen a few times. The CDR3 bases are TGTGCCAGCAGCTCGGGACTAGTATATGAGCAGTTCTTC. Translated: CASSSGLVYEQFF. The chain carries TRBV7-2 and TRBJ2-1; 8 positions agree with TRBD2. Germline trimming cut 4 bases from V and 8 bases from J; bases unmatched to any gene: 4. The V gene's germline CDR1 is SGHTA and CDR2 FQGNSA. This CDR3 contains 13 residues.

The chain is built from TRBV5-4 and TRBJ2-1; 11 bases agree with TRBD2. CDR1 is SGHNT and CDR2 is YYREEE in the germline V gene (reference sequence). This CDR3 is built from 16 residues. Losses at the gene ends were 6 bases for V and 8 bases for J; bases not matched to a gene: 13. The CDR3: CASTPFGTSGFDEQFF. The CDR3 DNA sequence: TGTGCCAGCACCCCGTTTGGGACTAGCGGTTTCGATGAGCAGTTCTTC.

The chain carries TRBV5-1 and TRBJ1-5; 7 bases align to TRBD1. CDR1 is SGHRS and CDR2 is YFSETQ in the germline V gene. The CDR3 runs 14 residues. With V trimmed by 4 bases and J by 1 base, 2 bases remained unmatched. DNA for the CDR3: TGCGCCAGCAGCGAGGGGGCGAGCAATCAGCCCCAGCATTTT. It is translated as CASSEGASNQPQHF.

V gene TRBV4-3 combines with J gene TRBJ2-3, with D possibly matching TRBD1 (6 bases). Trimming took off 4 bases at V and 6 bases at J, with 23 bases between the two ends. Germline-derived CDR1 and CDR2 are LGHNA and YSLEER. The CDR3 is 17 amino acids. The CDR3 sequence: CASSRLLGASKGDTQYF. In DNA, the CDR3 is TGCGCCAGCAGCCGGCTGTTGGGGGCCTCAAAAGGGGATACGCAGTATTTT.

This clonotype was counted a few times. The CDR3 nucleotides are TGCAGCGTTGAAGGCCGGGGACCCAACTATGGCTACACCTTC. Its protein is CSVEGRGPNYGYTF. The V gene is TRBV29-1, the J gene TRBJ1-2, with D possibly being TRBD1 (5 bases). The germline V gene encodes CDR1 SQVTM and CDR2 ANQGSEA. This CDR3 is built from 14 residues. Deletions cut 1 base from V and 2 bases from J, with 11 bases between.

This clonotype was recorded many times. The chain employs TRBV7-2 and TRBJ2-6; D perhaps matches TRBD1 (5 bases). CDR3 size: 15 residues. Germline V gene lookup returns CDR1 SGHTA and CDR2 FQGNSA. V was cut by 6 bases and J by 2 bases, with 11 bases left in between. The CDR3 loop is CASSGLGAGANVLTF. In nucleotides, the CDR3 is TGTGCCAGCAGTGGATTAGGGGCTGGGGCCAACGTCCTGACTTTC.